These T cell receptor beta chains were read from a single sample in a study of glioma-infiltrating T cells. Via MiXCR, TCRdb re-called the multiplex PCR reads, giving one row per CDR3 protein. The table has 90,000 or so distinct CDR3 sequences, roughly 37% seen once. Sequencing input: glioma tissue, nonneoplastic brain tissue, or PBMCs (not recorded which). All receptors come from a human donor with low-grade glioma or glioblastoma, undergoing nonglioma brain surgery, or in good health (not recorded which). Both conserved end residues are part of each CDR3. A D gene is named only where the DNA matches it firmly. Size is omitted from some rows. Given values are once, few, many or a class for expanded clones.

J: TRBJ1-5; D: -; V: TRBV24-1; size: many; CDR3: CAISGTGSNQPQHF; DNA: TGTGCCATCTCCGGGACGGGGAGCAATCAGCCCCAGCATTTT
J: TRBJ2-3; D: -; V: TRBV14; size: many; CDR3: CASRARYTDTQYF; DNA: TGTGCCAGCAGGGCCCGATACACAGATACGCAGTATTTT
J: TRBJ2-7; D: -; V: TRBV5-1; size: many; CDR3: CASSSPGEGPSSYEQYF; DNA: TGCGCCAGCAGCTCACCCGGGGAAGGCCCGAGCTCCTACGAGCAGTACTTC
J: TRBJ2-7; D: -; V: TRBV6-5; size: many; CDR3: CASSYSPGVDQYF; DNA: TGTGCCAGCAGTTACTCGCCAGGGGTAGATCAGTACTTC
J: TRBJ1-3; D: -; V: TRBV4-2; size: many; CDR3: CASSQSLSSGNTIYF; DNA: TGTGCCAGCAGCCAATCTTTAAGCTCTGGAAACACCATATATTTT
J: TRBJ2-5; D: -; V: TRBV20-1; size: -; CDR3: CSAEKLDARETQYF; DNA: TGCAGTGCTGAAAAGCTGGATGCGCGAGAGACCCAGTACTTC
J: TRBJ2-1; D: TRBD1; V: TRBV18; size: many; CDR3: CASSAEPGQINNEQFF; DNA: TGTGCCAGCTCCGCTGAACCGGGACAGATAAACAATGAGCAGTTCTTC
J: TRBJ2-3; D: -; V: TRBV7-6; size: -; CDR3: CTSSGTKGIIDTQYF; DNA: TGTACCAGCAGCGGAACTAAAGGGATCATTGATACGCAGTATTTT
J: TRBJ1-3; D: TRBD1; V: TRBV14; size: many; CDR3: CASSQLGQASGNTIYF; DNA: TGTGCCAGCAGCCAACTGGGACAGGCCTCTGGAAACACCATATATTTT
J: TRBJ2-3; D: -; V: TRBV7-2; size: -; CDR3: CASSLSQTGVNTQYF; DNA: TGTGCCAGCAGCTTATCACAAACGGGAGTGAATACGCAGTATTTT
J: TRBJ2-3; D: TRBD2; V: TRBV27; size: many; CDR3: CASSGRRTSVTDTQYF; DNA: TGTGCCAGCAGTGGCCGGCGAACTAGCGTAACAGATACGCAGTATTTT
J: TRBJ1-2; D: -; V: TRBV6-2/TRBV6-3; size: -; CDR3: CASSYSDAGTAYGYTF; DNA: TGTGCCAGCAGTTACAGCGACGCAGGGACTGCCTATGGCTACACCTTC
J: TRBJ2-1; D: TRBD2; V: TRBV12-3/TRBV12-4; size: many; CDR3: CASSSGLEVNEQFF; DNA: TGTGCCAGCAGTTCGGGACTAGAGGTCAATGAGCAGTTCTTC
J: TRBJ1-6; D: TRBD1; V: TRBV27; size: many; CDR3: CASSSLTGESSPLHF; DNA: TGTGCCAGCAGTTCCTTAACAGGGGAGAGTTCACCCCTCCACTTT
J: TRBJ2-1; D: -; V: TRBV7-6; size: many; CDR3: CASSLAPPRDWYNEQFF; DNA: TGTGCCAGCAGCTTAGCTCCGCCCCGGGACTGGTACAATGAGCAGTTCTTC
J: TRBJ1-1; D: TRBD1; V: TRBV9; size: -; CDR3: CASSVTQGPTAAFF; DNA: TGTGCCAGCAGCGTAACACAGGGGCCCACTGCAGCTTTCTTT
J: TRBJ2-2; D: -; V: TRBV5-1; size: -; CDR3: CASSSLGVANTGELFF; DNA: TGCGCCAGCAGCAGTTTGGGGGTGGCGAACACCGGGGAGCTGTTTTTT
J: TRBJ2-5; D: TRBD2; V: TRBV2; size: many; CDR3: CAGEQGLAVTQYF; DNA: TGTGCCGGCGAACAGGGACTAGCTGTTACCCAGTACTTC